The clone carrying this T cell receptor beta chain was detected ten times or more. Its specificity is unknown. The CDR3 is 14 amino acids. The V end was cut by 4 bases, the J end by 4 bases, with 14 bases between. Per the germline V gene, CDR1 is LGHNA and CDR2 is YSLEER. Unique molecular identifiers were incorporated when the TCRbeta library was constructed. TCRdb fed the PCR reads into MiXCR, producing one record per CDR3 protein. The sample lists about 110,000 distinct CDR3 sequences, almost 6.5% occurring once. This sample is drawn from a study of T-cell reconstitution after alpha-beta-depleted transplantation in children. Study results and caveats: At one year after transplant, newly produced T cells mostly accounted for T-cell counts and diversity. It was reported that alpha-beta T cells came from several hundred expanded graft clones (about two months after transplant). The high TCRbeta diversity at day 60 in some patients came from surviving recipient T cells and thymic progenitors.

The V and J genes are TRBV4-3 and TRBJ2-7; D may be TRBD2 (5 bases). The source was PBMCs, mostly from graft donor cells, collected 360 days after TCRalphabeta/CD19-depleted stem cell transplant. This receptor was identified in a male patient aged 2 to 9 who had a stem cell transplant for acute lymphoblastic leukemia, so the T cells may come from the graft donor. In nucleotides, the CDR3 is TGCGCCAGCAGCCCAACACCTAGCCCGTACGAGCAGTACTTC. This translates into CASSPTPSPYEQYF.